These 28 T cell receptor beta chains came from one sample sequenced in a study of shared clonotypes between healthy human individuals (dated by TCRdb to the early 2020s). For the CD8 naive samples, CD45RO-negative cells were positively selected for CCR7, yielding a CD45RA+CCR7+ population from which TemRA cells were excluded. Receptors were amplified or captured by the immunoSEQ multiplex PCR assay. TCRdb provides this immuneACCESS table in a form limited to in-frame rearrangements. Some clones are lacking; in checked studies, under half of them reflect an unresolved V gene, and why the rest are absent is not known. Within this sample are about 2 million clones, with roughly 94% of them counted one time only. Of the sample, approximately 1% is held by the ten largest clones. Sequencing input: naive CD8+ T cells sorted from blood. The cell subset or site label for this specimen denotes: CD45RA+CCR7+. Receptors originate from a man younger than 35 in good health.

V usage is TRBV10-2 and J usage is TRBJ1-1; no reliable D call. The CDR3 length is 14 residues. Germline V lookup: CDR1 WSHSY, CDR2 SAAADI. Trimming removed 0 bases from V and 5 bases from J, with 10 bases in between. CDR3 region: CASSESIRWTEAFF. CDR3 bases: TGCGCCAGCAGTGAGTCGATCAGGTGGACTGAAGCTTTCTTT.

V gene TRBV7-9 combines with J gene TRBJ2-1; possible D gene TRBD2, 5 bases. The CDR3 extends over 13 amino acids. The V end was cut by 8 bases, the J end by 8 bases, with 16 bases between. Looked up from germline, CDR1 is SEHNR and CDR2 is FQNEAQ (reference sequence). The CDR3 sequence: CASSSGPDHEQFF. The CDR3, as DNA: TGTGCCAGCTCGAGCGGACCCGATCATGAGCAGTTCTTC.

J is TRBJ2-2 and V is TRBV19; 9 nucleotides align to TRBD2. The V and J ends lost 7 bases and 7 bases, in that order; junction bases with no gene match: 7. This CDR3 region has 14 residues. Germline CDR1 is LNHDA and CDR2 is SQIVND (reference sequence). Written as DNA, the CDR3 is TGTGCCAGTATCCCGCTAGCGGGGAGCGGGGAGCTGTTTTTT. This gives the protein CASIPLAGSGELFF.

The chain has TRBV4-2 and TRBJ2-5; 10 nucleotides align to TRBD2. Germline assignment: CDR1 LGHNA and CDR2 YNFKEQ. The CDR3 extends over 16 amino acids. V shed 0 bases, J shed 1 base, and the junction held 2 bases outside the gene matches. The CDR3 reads CASSQEVAGGQETQYF. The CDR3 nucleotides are TGTGCCAGCAGCCAAGAGGTAGCGGGGGGCCAAGAGACCCAGTACTTC.

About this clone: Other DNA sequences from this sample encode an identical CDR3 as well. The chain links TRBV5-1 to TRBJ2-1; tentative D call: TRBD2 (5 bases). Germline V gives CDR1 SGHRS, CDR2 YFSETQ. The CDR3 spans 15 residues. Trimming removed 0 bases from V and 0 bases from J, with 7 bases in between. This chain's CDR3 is CASSLARGSYNEQFF. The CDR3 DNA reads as TGCGCCAGCAGCTTGGCCCGGGGCTCCTACAATGAGCAGTTCTTC. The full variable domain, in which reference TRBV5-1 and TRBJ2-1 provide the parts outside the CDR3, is KAGVTQTPRYLIKTRGQQVTLSCSPISGHRSVSWYQQTPGQGLQFLFEYFSETQRNKGNFPGRFSGRQFSNSRSEMNVSTLELGDSALYLCASSLARGSYNEQFFGPGTRLTVL.

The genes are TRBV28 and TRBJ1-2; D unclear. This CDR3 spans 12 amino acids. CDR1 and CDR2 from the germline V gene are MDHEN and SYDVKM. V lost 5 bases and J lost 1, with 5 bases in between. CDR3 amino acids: CASSDNNYGYTF. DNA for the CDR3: TGTGCCAGCAGTGACAATAACTATGGCTACACCTTC.

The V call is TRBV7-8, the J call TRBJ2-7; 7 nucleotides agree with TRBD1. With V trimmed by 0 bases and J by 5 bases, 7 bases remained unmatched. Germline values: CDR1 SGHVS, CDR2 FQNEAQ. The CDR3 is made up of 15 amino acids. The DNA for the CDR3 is TGTGCCAGCAGCTTAGCCGAAATGACAGGGAACGAGCAGTACTTC. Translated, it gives CASSLAEMTGNEQYF.

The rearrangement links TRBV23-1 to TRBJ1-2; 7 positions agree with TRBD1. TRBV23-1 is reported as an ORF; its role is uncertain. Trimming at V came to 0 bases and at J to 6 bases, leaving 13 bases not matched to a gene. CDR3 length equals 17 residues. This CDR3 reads CASSQSDRDNKLDGYTF. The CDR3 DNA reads TGCGCCAGCAGTCAATCCGACAGGGACAACAAGTTGGATGGCTACACCTTC.

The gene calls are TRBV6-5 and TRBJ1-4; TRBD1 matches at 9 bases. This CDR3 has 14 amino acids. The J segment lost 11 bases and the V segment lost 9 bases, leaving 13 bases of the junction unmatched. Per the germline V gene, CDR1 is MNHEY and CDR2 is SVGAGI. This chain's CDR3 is CASSPGGQGDKLFF. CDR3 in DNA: TGTGCCAGTTCTCCGGGGGGACAGGGAGACAAACTGTTTTTT.

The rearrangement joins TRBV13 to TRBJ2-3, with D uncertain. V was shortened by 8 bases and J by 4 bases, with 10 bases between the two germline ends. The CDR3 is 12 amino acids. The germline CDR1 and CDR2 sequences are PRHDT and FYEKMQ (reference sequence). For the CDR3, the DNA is TGTGCCAGCGGAGAAACTCCAGATACGCAGTATTTT. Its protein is CASGETPDTQYF.

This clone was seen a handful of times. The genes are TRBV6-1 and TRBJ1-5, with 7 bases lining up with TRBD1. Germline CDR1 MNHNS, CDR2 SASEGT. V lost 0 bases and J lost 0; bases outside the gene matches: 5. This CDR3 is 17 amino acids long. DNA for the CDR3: TGTGCCAGCAGTGAAGCCACAGGGGCTCCTAGCAATCAGCCCCAGCATTTT. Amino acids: CASSEATGAPSNQPQHF.

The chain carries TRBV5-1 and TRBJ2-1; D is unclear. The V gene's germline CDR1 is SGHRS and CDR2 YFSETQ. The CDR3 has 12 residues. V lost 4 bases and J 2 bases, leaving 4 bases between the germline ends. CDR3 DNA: TGCGCCAGCAGCCAAGCCTACAATGAGCAGTTCTTC. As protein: CASSQAYNEQFF.

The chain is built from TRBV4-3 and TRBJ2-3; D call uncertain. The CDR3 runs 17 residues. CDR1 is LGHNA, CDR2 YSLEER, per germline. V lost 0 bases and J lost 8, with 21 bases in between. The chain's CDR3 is CASSQDRYSDLAGTQYF. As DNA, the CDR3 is TGCGCCAGCAGCCAAGATCGGTACAGTGACTTGGCAGGTACGCAGTATTTT.

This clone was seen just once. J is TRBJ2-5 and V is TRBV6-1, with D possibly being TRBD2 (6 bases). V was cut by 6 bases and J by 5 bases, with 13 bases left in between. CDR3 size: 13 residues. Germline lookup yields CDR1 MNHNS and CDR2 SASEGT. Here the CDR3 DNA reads TGTGCCAGCAGGGACGGGAGTGGGGAGACCCAGTACTTC. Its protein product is CASRDGSGETQYF.

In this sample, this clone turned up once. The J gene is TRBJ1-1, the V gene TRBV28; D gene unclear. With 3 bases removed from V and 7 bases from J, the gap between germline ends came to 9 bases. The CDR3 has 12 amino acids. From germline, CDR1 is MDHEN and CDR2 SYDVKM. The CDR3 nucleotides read TGTGCCAGCAGTTTGTCAGGTTTTGAAGCTTTCTTT. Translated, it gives CASSLSGFEAFF.

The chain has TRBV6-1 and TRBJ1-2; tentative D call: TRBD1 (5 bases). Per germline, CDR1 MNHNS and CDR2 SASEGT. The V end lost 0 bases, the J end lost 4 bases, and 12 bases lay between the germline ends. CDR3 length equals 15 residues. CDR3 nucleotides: TGTGCCAGCAGTGAAGCGCCGGGGGTGCGCTATGGCTACACCTTC. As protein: CASSEAPGVRYGYTF.

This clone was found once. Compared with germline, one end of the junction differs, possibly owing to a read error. Here the CDR3 DNA reads TGTGCCAGCGGGTTATGGGACTTC. It yields the protein CASGLWDF. The chain has TRBV5-4 and TRBJ2-5; D not resolved. Germline CDR1 reads SGHNT; CDR2 reads YYREEE (reference sequence). CDR3 size: 8 residues. The entire variable domain, with the rest obtained from reference TRBV5-4 and TRBJ2-5, is as follows: ETGVTQSPTHLIKTRGQQVTLRCSSQSGHNTVSWYQQALGQGPQFIFQYYREEENGRGNFPPRFSGLQFPNYSSELNVNALELDDSALYLCASGLWDFGPGTRLLVL.

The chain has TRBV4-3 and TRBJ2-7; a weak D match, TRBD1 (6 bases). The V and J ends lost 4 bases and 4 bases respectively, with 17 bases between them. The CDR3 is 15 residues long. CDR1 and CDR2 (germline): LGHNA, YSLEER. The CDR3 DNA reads TGCGCCAGCAGCCTAATCACCAAACAGGGTTACGAGCAGTACTTC. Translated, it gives CASSLITKQGYEQYF.

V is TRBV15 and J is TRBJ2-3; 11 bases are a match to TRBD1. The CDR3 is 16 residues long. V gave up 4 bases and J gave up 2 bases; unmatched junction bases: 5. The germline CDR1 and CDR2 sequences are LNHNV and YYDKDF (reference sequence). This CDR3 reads CATSNPGQGDTDTQYF. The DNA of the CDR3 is TGTGCCACCAGCAATCCGGGACAGGGGGACACAGATACGCAGTATTTT.

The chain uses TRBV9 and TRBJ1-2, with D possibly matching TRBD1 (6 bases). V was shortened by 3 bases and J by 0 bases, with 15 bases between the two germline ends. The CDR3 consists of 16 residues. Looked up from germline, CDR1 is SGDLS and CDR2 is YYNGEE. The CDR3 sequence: CASSDRAKSPNYGYTF. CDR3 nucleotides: TGTGCCAGCAGCGACAGGGCCAAATCCCCTAACTATGGCTACACCTTC.

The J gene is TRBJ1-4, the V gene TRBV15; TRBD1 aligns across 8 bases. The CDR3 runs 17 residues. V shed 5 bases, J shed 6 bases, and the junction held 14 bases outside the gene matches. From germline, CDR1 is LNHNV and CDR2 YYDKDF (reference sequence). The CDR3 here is CATSFGQGPLPYEKLFF. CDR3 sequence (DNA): TGTGCCACCAGCTTCGGACAGGGCCCACTCCCTTATGAAAAACTGTTTTTT.

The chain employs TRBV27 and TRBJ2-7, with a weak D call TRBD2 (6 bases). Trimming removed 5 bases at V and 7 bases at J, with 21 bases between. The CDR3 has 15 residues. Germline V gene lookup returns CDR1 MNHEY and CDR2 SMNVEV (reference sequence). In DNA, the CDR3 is TGTGCCAGCAGTCCCGAGGGACGGGGGTTGGGTGAGCAGTACTTC. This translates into CASSPEGRGLGEQYF.

The CDR3 loop is CASSPGGGRENEQYF. CDR3 in DNA: TGTGCCAGCTCTCCCGGAGGGGGGCGGGAAAACGAGCAGTACTTC. The chain couples TRBV18 to TRBJ2-7; D may correspond to TRBD1 or TRBD2 (6 bases each). There are 15 residues in the CDR3. The ends were cut back, 6 bases at V and 5 bases at J, with 20 bases in the middle. Per the germline V gene, CDR1 is KGHSH and CDR2 is LQKENI.

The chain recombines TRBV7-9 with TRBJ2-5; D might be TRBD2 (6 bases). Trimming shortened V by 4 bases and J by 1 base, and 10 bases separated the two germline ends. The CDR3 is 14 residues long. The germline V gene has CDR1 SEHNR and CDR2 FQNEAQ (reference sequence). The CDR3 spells CASSWGGLQETQYF. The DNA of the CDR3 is TGTGCCAGCAGCTGGGGAGGCCTCCAAGAGACCCAGTACTTC.

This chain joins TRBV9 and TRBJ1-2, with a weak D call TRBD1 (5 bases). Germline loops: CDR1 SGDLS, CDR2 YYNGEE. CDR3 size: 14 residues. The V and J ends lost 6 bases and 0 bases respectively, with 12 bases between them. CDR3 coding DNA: TGTGCCAGCACCTGGGACGGGTCTAACTATGGCTACACCTTC. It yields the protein CASTWDGSNYGYTF.

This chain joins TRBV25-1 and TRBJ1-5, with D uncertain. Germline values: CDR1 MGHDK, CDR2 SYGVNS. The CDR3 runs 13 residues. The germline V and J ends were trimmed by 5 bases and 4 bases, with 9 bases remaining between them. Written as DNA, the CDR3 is TGTGCCAGCAGTCAAACAGCGAATCAGCCCCAGCATTTT. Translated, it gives CASSQTANQPQHF.

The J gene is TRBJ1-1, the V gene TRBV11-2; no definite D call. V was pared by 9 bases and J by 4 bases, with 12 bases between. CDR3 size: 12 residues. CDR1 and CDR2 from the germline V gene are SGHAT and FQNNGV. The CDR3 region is CASTFLGTEAFF. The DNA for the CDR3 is TGTGCCAGTACCTTCCTGGGCACTGAAGCTTTCTTT.

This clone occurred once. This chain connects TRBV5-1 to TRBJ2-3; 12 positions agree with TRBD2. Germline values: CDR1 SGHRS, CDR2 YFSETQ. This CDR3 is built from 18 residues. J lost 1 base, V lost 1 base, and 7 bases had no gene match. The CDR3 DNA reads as TGCGCCAGCAGCTTGCGACTAGCGGGAGAGGGCGGCACAGATACGCAGTATTTT. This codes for CASSLRLAGEGGTDTQYF.